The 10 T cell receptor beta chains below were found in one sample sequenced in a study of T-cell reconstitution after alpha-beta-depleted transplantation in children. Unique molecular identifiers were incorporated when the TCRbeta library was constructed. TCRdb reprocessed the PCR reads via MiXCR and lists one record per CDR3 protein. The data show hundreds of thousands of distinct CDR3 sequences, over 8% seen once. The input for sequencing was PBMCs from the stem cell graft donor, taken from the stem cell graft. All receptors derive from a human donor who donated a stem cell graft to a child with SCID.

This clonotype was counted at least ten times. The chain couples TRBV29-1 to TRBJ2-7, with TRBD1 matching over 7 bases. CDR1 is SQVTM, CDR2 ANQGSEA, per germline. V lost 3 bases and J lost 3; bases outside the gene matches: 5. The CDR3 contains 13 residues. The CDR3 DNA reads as TGCAGCGTTGAGGGCAGGGGGAACTACGAGCAGTACTTC. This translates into CSVEGRGNYEQYF.

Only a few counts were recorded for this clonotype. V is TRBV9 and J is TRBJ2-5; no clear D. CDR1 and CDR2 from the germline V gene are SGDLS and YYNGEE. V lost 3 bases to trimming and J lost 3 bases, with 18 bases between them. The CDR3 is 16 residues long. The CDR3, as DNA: TGTGCCAGCAGCGGTAACCCTTTGGCAAAAGAAGAGACCCAGTACTTC. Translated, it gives CASSGNPLAKEETQYF.

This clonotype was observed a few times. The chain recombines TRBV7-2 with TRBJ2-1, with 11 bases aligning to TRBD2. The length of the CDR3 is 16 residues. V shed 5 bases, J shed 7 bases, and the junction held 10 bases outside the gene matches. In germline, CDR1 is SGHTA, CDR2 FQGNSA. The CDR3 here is CASSQSPLAGVNEQFF. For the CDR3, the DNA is TGTGCCAGCAGCCAAAGCCCACTAGCGGGGGTTAATGAGCAGTTCTTC.

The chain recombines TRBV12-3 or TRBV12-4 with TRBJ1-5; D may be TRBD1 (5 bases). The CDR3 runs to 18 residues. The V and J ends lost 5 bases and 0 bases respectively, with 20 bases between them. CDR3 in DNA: TGTGCCAGCAGTCCAGCATCAGGCGGACATTATAGCAATCAGCCCCAGCATTTT. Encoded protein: CASSPASGGHYSNQPQHF.

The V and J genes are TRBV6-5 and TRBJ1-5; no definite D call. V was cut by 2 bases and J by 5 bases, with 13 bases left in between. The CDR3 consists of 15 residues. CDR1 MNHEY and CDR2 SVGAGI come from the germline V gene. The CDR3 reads CASSYGNSPDQPQHF. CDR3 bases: TGTGCCAGCAGTTACGGTAACAGCCCGGATCAGCCCCAGCATTTT.

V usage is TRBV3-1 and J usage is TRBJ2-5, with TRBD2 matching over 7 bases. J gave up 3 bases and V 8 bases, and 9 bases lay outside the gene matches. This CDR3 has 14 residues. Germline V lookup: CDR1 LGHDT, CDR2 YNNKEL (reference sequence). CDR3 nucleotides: TGTGCCAGCCGCGGGTCGAGCGGGGAAGAGACCCAGTACTTC. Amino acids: CASRGSSGEETQYF.

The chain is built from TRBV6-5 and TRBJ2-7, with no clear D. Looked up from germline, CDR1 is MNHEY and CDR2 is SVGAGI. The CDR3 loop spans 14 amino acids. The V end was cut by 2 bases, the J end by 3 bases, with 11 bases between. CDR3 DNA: TGTGCCAGCAGTTACGTTGGCACAAACTACGAGCAGTACTTC. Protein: CASSYVGTNYEQYF.

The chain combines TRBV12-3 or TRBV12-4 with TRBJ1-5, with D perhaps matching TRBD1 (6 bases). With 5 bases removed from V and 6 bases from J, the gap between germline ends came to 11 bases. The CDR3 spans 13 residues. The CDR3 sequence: CASSTGLGQPQHF. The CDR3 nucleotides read TGTGCCAGCAGTACAGGGCTGGGTCAGCCCCAGCATTTT.

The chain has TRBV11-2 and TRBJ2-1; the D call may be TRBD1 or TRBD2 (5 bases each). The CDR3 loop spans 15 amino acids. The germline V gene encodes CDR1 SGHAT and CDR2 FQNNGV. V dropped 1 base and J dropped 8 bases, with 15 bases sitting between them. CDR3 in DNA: TGTGCCAGCAGCTTAGGGACCGGGGCTTGGGATGAGCAGTTCTTC. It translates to CASSLGTGAWDEQFF.

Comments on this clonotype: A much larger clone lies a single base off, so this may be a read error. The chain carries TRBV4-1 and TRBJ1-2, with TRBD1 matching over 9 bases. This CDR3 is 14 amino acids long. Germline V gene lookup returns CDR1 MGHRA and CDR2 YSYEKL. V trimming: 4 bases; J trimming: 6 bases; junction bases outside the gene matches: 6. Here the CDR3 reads CASSRGTGRDGYTF. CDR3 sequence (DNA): TGCGCCAGCAGCCGAGGGACAGGGAGGGATGGCTACACCTTC.